The 24 T cell receptor beta chains below were found in one sample sequenced in a study of T-cell memory formation after mild COVID-19. TCRdb ran MiXCR on the 5' RACE reads and lists one entry per CDR3 protein. The sample lists hundreds of thousands of distinct CDR3 sequences; approximately 21% were seen once. Sequencing was done on a sample of PBMCs or a T cell subset sorted from them (not recorded which). Source of these receptors: an adult woman who had mild COVID-19 (a few samples of this study predate the infection). Cell type and time point are not known.

The gene calls are TRBV5-1 and TRBJ1-1; 7 bases fit TRBD1. The CDR3 runs 15 residues. V lost 7 bases and J lost 1; bases outside the gene matches: 10. Germline CDR1 SGHRS, CDR2 YFSETQ. The CDR3 DNA reads TGCGCCAGCGGCGCCAGGCAGGGGGGGAACACTGAAGCTTTCTTT. The encoded protein is CASGARQGGNTEAFF.

The J gene is TRBJ2-1, the V gene TRBV7-8; 9 bases map to TRBD2. The CDR3 sequence is 16 residues long. J lost 10 bases, V lost 0 bases, and 10 bases had no gene match. Germline V gene sequence: CDR1 SGHVS, CDR2 FQNEAQ. The CDR3 is CASSLAAGTSIREQFF. CDR3 coding DNA: TGTGCCAGCAGCTTAGCAGCCGGGACTAGCATTAGAGAGCAGTTCTTC.

This clonotype was found a few times. V usage is TRBV5-1 and J usage is TRBJ1-3; D is undetermined. Germline CDR1 and CDR2: SGHRS and YFSETQ. V was cut by 0 bases and J by 4 bases, with 17 bases left in between. There are 17 residues in the CDR3. The CDR3 here is CASSLEGNPGSGNTIYF. In nucleotides, the CDR3 is TGCGCCAGCAGCTTGGAGGGAAATCCTGGATCCGGAAACACCATATATTTT.

The chain has TRBV29-1 and TRBJ2-3, with D perhaps matching TRBD2 (5 bases). Germline loops: CDR1 SQVTM, CDR2 ANQGSEA. Deletions cut 5 bases from V and 5 bases from J, with 14 bases between. The CDR3 extends over 13 amino acids. The CDR3 protein is CSVLRPSGDTQYF. The CDR3 DNA reads TGCAGCGTTTTAAGGCCCAGCGGAGATACGCAGTATTTT.

This clonotype was seen more than once but under ten times. This chain joins TRBV10-3 and TRBJ1-6; TRBD1 matches 8 bases. The CDR3 is made up of 15 amino acids. The germline gives CDR1 ENHRY, CDR2 SYGVKD. The trim removed 8 bases at V and 7 bases at J, leaving 10 bases unmatched. The DNA of the CDR3 is TGTGCCATCCGAGGCGGACAGGGCCAAAATTCACCCCTCCACTTT. It yields the protein CAIRGGQGQNSPLHF.

This clonotype was observed a few times. In DNA form, the CDR3 reads TGTGCCAGCAGTCGCGGGACTAGCGGGGACTACGAGCAGTACTTC. Translation: CASSRGTSGDYEQYF. The V gene is TRBV28, the J gene TRBJ2-7; 13 bases fit TRBD2. CDR3 length: 15 amino acids. Germline-derived CDR1 and CDR2 are MDHEN and SYDVKM. V dropped 5 bases and J dropped 3; count of bases not matched to a gene: 4.

The J gene is TRBJ2-7, the V gene TRBV28; D ambiguous. V was trimmed by 6 bases and J by 0 bases, leaving 18 bases between them. Looked up from germline, CDR1 is MDHEN and CDR2 is SYDVKM. The CDR3 is 16 amino acids. This CDR3 is CASSPRRAYSSYEQYF. CDR3 sequence (DNA): TGTGCCAGCAGCCCCAGAAGGGCTTATTCCTCCTACGAGCAGTACTTC.

This clonotype was detected a few times. The V gene is TRBV4-1, the J gene TRBJ2-7; 8 nucleotides agree with TRBD1. Germline CDR1 MGHRA, CDR2 YSYEKL. V was pared by 0 bases and J by 3 bases, with 7 bases of the junction left unmatched. There are 16 residues in the CDR3. The CDR3, as DNA: TGCGCCAGCAGCCAAGATGACAGGGGACTCATCTACGAGCAGTACTTC. The encoded protein is CASSQDDRGLIYEQYF.

The chain couples TRBV6-5 to TRBJ2-3; D possibly corresponds to TRBD1 (6 bases). Germline-derived CDR1 and CDR2 are MNHEY and SVGAGI. CDR3 length: 16 amino acids. Between the trimmed V and J ends, which lost 4 bases and 2 bases, there was a span of 16 bases. The CDR3 DNA follows: TGTGCCAGCAGTTCGCCGGGACACGGAACCACAGATACGCAGTATTTT. It translates to CASSSPGHGTTDTQYF.

This clonotype has more than one count but fewer than ten. The chain carries TRBV7-9 and TRBJ2-3; the D gene is possibly TRBD2 (5 bases). The V gene's germline CDR1 is SEHNR and CDR2 FQNEAQ (reference sequence). The CDR3 length is 11 residues. V lost 4 bases and J lost 11, with 10 bases in between. CDR3 protein: CASSSDWVQYF. CDR3 nucleotide sequence: TGTGCCAGCAGCTCGGACTGGGTGCAGTATTTT.

This clonotype has more than one count but fewer than ten. The chain recombines TRBV6-5 with TRBJ2-7; D might be TRBD1 (8 bases). The V end lost 2 bases, the J end lost 4 bases, and 24 bases lay between the germline ends. This CDR3 region has 18 residues. Germline V gene sequence: CDR1 MNHEY, CDR2 SVGAGI. This CDR3 is CASSYGRGRTGRDYEQYF. The CDR3 region has the DNA TGTGCCAGCAGTTACGGTAGGGGACGGACAGGGAGGGATTACGAGCAGTACTTC.

This clonotype was seen a few times. The genes are TRBV7-9 and TRBJ2-5; 14 nucleotides align to TRBD2. V trimming: 0 bases; J trimming: 5 bases; junction bases outside the gene matches: 5. The CDR3 is 17 amino acids. Germline CDR1 reads SEHNR; CDR2 reads FQNEAQ (reference sequence). The CDR3 loop is CASSLAERLAGGETQYF. CDR3 DNA: TGTGCCAGCAGCTTAGCGGAGCGACTAGCGGGAGGGGAGACCCAGTACTTC.

The gene calls are TRBV15 and TRBJ2-5; no clear D gene. Per germline, CDR1 LNHNV and CDR2 YYDKDF (reference sequence). V was clipped by 0 bases and J by 2 bases, with 13 bases between them. The CDR3 has 16 residues. The CDR3 here is CATSREIVRGQETQYF. The CDR3 DNA sequence: TGTGCCACCAGCAGAGAGATAGTACGAGGACAAGAGACCCAGTACTTC.

The rearrangement links TRBV12-3 or TRBV12-4 to TRBJ2-7, with D perhaps assigned TRBD1 or TRBD2 (5 bases each). V lost 1 base to trimming and J lost 4 bases, with 14 bases between them. CDR3 length: 15 amino acids. In DNA form, the CDR3 reads TGTGCCAGCAGTTTAGGAGGGGTACAGAGGTACGAGCAGTACTTC. As protein: CASSLGGVQRYEQYF.

This clonotype has more than one count but fewer than ten. The V and J genes are TRBV28 and TRBJ2-5, with D perhaps being TRBD1 or TRBD2 (5 bases each). The V gene's germline CDR1 is MDHEN and CDR2 SYDVKM. The CDR3 totals 15 residues. V was trimmed by 5 bases and J by 2 bases, leaving 15 bases between them. In DNA form, the CDR3 reads TGTGCCAGCAGTCCCTTGGGGGTAGCTCAAGAGACCCAGTACTTC. Its protein is CASSPLGVAQETQYF.

V gene TRBV4-1 combines with J gene TRBJ2-5; 13 nucleotides match TRBD2. After removal of 1 base from V and 5 bases from J, the junction contained 10 bases not matched to a gene. CDR3 length: 18 amino acids. CDR1 and CDR2 from the germline V gene are MGHRA and YSYEKL. The CDR3 coding sequence is TGCGCCAGCAGCCAAGTAAACATGGGACTAGCGGGGTGGGAGACCCAGTACTTC. It is translated as CASSQVNMGLAGWETQYF.

The chain is built from TRBV30 and TRBJ1-3; TRBD1 matches 7 bases. Germline V CDR1 and CDR2: GTSNPN, SVGIG (reference sequence). The CDR3 runs 13 residues. V lost 7 bases to trimming and J lost 0 bases; unmatched junction nucleotides: 3. The DNA of the CDR3 is TGTGCCTTGGACAGGAGCTCTGGAAACACCATATATTTT. Its translation is CALDRSSGNTIYF.

The rearrangement links TRBV7-9 to TRBJ2-7; 7 positions match TRBD1. Trimming cost V 1 base and J 2 bases; bases outside gene matches: 5. CDR3 length equals 15 residues. CDR1 SEHNR and CDR2 FQNEAQ come from the germline V gene (reference sequence). The CDR3 region has the DNA TGTGCCAGCAGCTTAGTACAGGGGCTGCCCTACGAGCAGTACTTC. This sequence encodes CASSLVQGLPYEQYF.

The CDR3 loop reads CASSPLGTGTYEQYF. CDR3 in DNA: TGTGCCAGCAGCCCCCTTGGGACAGGGACCTACGAGCAGTACTTC. The rearrangement uses TRBV9 and TRBJ2-7, with 9 bases that match TRBD1. Germline V CDR1 and CDR2: SGDLS, YYNGEE. J lost 2 bases, V lost 4 bases, and 7 bases had no gene match. The CDR3 contains 15 residues.

This rearrangement joins TRBV11-2 to TRBJ2-1, with D maybe TRBD2 (6 bases). V shed 2 bases and J shed 2 bases, with 19 bases lying between them. Germline V gene data show CDR1 as SGHAT and CDR2 as FQNNGV. The CDR3 runs 18 residues. CDR3 DNA sequence: TGTGCCAGCAGCTTACGCGGCGGGGCGGGGCCCCCCTACAATGAGCAGTTCTTC. It is translated as CASSLRGGAGPPYNEQFF. Drawing the rest from reference TRBV11-2 and TRBJ2-1, the complete variable domain is EAGVAQSPRYKIIEKRQSVAFWCNPISGHATLYWYQQILGQGPKLLIQFQNNGVVDDSQLPKDRFSAERLKGVDSTLKIQPAKLEDSAVYLCASSLRGGAGPPYNEQFFGPGTRLTVL.

This clonotype occurred a few times. The rearrangement uses TRBV5-1 and TRBJ2-3; a weak D match, TRBD1 (7 bases). Germline CDR1 and CDR2: SGHRS and YFSETQ. Trimming pared 2 bases from V and 2 bases from J, leaving 15 bases between. This CDR3 comprises 16 residues. For the CDR3, the DNA is TGCGCCAGCAGCTTCCTTCAGGGGGGATTCACAGATACGCAGTATTTT. It encodes CASSFLQGGFTDTQYF.

This clonotype was counted ten times or more. This sequence joins TRBV28 and TRBJ2-5; perhaps TRBD2 as D (5 bases). CDR3 length: 11 residues. The V and J ends lost 6 bases and 5 bases respectively, with 7 bases between them. The germline V gene encodes CDR1 MDHEN and CDR2 SYDVKM. Here the CDR3 DNA reads TGTGCCAGCAGACGAGGGGAGACCCAGTACTTC. As protein: CASRRGETQYF.

The chain employs TRBV12-3 or TRBV12-4 and TRBJ1-5; tentatively, D is TRBD1 (6 bases). The CDR3 totals 12 residues. V was trimmed by 7 bases and J by 4 bases, leaving 8 bases between them. In DNA, the CDR3 is TGTGCCAGCAACAGGGTGAATCAGCCCCAGCATTTT. Translation gives CASNRVNQPQHF.

This chain uses TRBV20-1 with TRBJ2-1; D is unclear. The germline V and J ends were trimmed by 3 bases and 10 bases, with 13 bases remaining between them. In germline, CDR1 is DFQATT, CDR2 SNEGSKA (reference sequence). This CDR3 has 12 residues. This CDR3 is CSASSGRLEQFF. CDR3 DNA sequence: TGCAGTGCTAGTTCCGGAAGGTTAGAGCAGTTCTTC.